The rows below give T cell receptor beta chains drawn from one sample of a study of beta chain features in type 1 diabetes. Some clones are missing from TCRdb's copy, which holds only in-frame ones; the method was immunoSEQ multiplex PCR. Among some 150,000 clones listed, 8% to 13% were seen once. Source material: naive CD4+ T cells from blood. The source of these receptors is a young man in good health. Both conserved end residues are part of each CDR3.

v_call cdr3_length cdr3_aa
TRBV5-4 13 CASRRDWNNEQLF
TRBV7-2 15 CASSLLGQGNSPLHF
TRBV7-2 13 CASSSQGNTEAFF
TRBV30 14 CAWSAISSGGEQFF
TRBV5-8 12 CASIRGGVEQYF
TRBV19 15 CASRDRVSFNYGYTF
TRBV6-1 11 CASSGGKPQHF
TRBV30 13 CAWKGQDTTAQYF
TRBV30 13 CAWSDRGGQPQHF
TRBV6-1 14 CASSEVTGVNEQFF
TRBV4-1 14 CASSHRTGEYGYTF
TRBV27 15 CASTPGGQAFYGYTF
TRBV5-1 16 CASSRAGTGGEHTIYF
TRBV27 15 CASSPWGQGDQPQHF
TRBV4-3 14 CASSQRTDYNEQFF
TRBV11-2 13 CASSLRSVGEQFF
TRBV19 14 CASSTERVGTEAFF
TRBV19 13 CASRSLVDQPQHF
TRBV5-4 15 CASSLALAGVSEQYF
TRBV20-1 11 CSSPRGDIQYF
TRBV4-2 15 CASSQGAGGAPEAFF
TRBV14 16 CASSTRTSGGASEQFF
TRBV4-2 15 CASSPGGVVLYEQYF
TRBV19 16 CASSRTGVQNTGELFF